This entry lists 6 T cell receptor beta chains sequenced from one sample in a study of PD-1 blockade in classical Hodgkin lymphoma. All patients relapsed after autologous stem cell transplantation, and brentuximab vedotin exposure varied. The table came from immunoSEQ multiplex PCR; TCRdb's copy has only in-frame clones and leaves some out. The sample contains around 91,000 clones, roughly 89% of which appear only once. The sequenced sample was peripheral blood mononuclear cells (PBMCs), obtained at baseline. The origin of the receptors is a human donor with classical Hodgkin lymphoma.

This chain connects TRBV30 to TRBJ2-7, with D possibly matching TRBD2 (5 bases). Per the germline V gene, CDR1 is GTSNPN and CDR2 is SVGIG (reference sequence). Trimming stripped 1 base from V and 2 bases from J, with 9 bases between. There are 13 residues in the CDR3. CDR3 in amino acids: CAWSGLNPYEQYF. The CDR3 DNA follows: TGTGCCTGGAGTGGACTAAATCCCTACGAGCAGTACTTC.

V is TRBV7-2 and J is TRBJ2-2; TRBD2 matches 10 bases. The V and J ends lost 1 base and 7 bases, in that order; junction bases with no gene match: 3. Germline-derived CDR1 and CDR2 are SGHTA and FQGNSA. The CDR3 sequence is 15 residues long. Here the CDR3 reads CASSLGTSGVGELFF. The CDR3 nucleotides are TGTGCCAGCAGCTTAGGGACTAGCGGTGTCGGGGAGCTGTTTTTT.

The gene calls are TRBV2 and TRBJ1-1; D not resolved. V was clipped by 6 bases and J by 0 bases, with 8 bases between them. The length of the CDR3 is 13 residues. CDR1 and CDR2 from the germline V gene are SNHLY and FYNNEI. In DNA form, the CDR3 reads TGTGCCAGCAGAGATCCGGTGAACACTGAAGCTTTCTTT. It translates to CASRDPVNTEAFF.

V is TRBV6-6 and J is TRBJ1-1; 7 bases match TRBD1. CDR1 is MNHNY and CDR2 is SVGAGI in the germline V gene (reference sequence). V was clipped by 5 bases and J by 2 bases; unmatched bases: 2. CDR3 length: 13 amino acids. The CDR3 spells CASSRQGNTEAFF. In DNA, the CDR3 is TGTGCCAGCAGTCGACAGGGAAACACTGAAGCTTTCTTT.

This clone was seen a single time. The rearrangement uses TRBV27 and TRBJ1-1, with D perhaps matching TRBD1 (5 bases). The CDR3 length is 16 residues. The V gene lost 2 bases and the J gene lost 4 bases, with 17 bases spanning the gap. Germline assignment: CDR1 MNHEY and CDR2 SMNVEV (reference sequence). CDR3 coding DNA: TGTGCCAGCAGTTTAGACCTAAGGGGCGGCGGCACTGAAGCTTTCTTT. This encodes CASSLDLRGGGTEAFF.

This sequence joins TRBV7-6 and TRBJ2-7; no firm D call. The CDR3 extends over 13 amino acids. Germline lookup yields CDR1 SGHVS and CDR2 FNYEAQ. V lost 8 bases and J lost 6, with 17 bases in between. In DNA form, the CDR3 reads TGTGCCAGCCCGGGCAGTCCCGTCGGCGAGCAGTACTTC. This codes for CASPGSPVGEQYF.